These 32 T cell receptor beta chains originate from one sample sequenced in a study of T cell repertoires in cytomegalovirus infection. For these receptors, no antigen is known. MiXCR, applied by TCRdb to the reads, yields one record per CDR3 protein. The table shows roughly 350,000 distinct CDR3 sequences, with roughly 34% occurring only once. This material consisted of cultured PBMCs, taken from culture after CMV antigen stimulation. The receptors derive from a human donor in good health (CMV status not recorded). Some clones in this sample may be carry-over from other donors' samples.

This sequence joins TRBV6-1 and TRBJ2-7; either TRBD1 or TRBD2 may fit D (5 bases each). The CDR3 is made up of 14 amino acids. V was shortened by 1 base and J by 2 bases, with 9 bases between the two germline ends. Per the germline V gene, CDR1 is MNHNS and CDR2 is SASEGT. The CDR3 here is CASSEVRGPYEQYF. CDR3 DNA sequence: TGTGCCAGCAGTGAAGTTAGGGGACCCTACGAGCAGTACTTC.

This sequence joins TRBV3-1 and TRBJ2-3; 8 bases are shared with TRBD2. The CDR3 loop spans 18 amino acids. Germline V gene data show CDR1 as LGHDT and CDR2 as YNNKEL (reference sequence). With 1 base clipped from V and 0 bases from J, the junction kept 9 bases outside the gene matches. CDR3: CASSQGKLAGPSTDTQYF. The CDR3 DNA is TGTGCCAGCAGCCAAGGGAAGCTAGCGGGTCCAAGCACAGATACGCAGTATTTT.

V and J are TRBV7-2 and TRBJ2-7, with TRBD1 as a possible D gene (5 bases). The CDR3 totals 15 residues. Per the germline V gene, CDR1 is SGHTA and CDR2 is FQGNSA. The V end was cut by 5 bases, the J end by 5 bases, with 19 bases between. CDR3 loop: CASSPRNRSRDEQYF. The DNA for the CDR3 is TGTGCCAGCAGCCCTCGAAACCGGTCCAGGGACGAGCAGTACTTC.

This clonotype was recorded a few times. The chain links TRBV29-1 to TRBJ2-5; no reliable D call. Trimming cost V 0 bases and J 0 bases, with 11 bases left between them. The CDR3 runs 15 residues. The germline gives CDR1 SQVTM, CDR2 ANQGSEA. The CDR3: CSVEDRLTYQETQYF. Here the CDR3 DNA reads TGCAGCGTTGAAGATCGTCTGACGTACCAAGAGACCCAGTACTTC. The full variable domain, completed using reference TRBV29-1 and TRBJ2-5, is SAVISQKPSRDICQRGTSLTIQCQVDSQVTMMFWYRQQPGQSLTLIATANQGSEATYESGFVIDKFPISRPNLTFSTLTVSNMSPEDSSIYLCSVEDRLTYQETQYFGPGTRLLVL.

This clonotype was detected only once. The V gene is TRBV3-1, the J gene TRBJ2-1, with D possibly being TRBD2 (6 bases). The CDR3 has 13 amino acids. Per the germline V gene, CDR1 is LGHDT and CDR2 is YNNKEL (reference sequence). The germline V and J ends were trimmed by 4 bases and 8 bases, with 12 bases remaining between them. The CDR3 is CASSRGGLDEQFF. CDR3 coding DNA: TGTGCCAGCAGCCGGGGAGGCTTGGATGAGCAGTTCTTC.

This clonotype has only a few counts. The CDR3 bases are TGTGCCAGCAGCCATCTAGTGACTAGCGGGAGGGGGGCCTACGAGCAGTACTTC. Protein sequence: CASSHLVTSGRGAYEQYF. The rearrangement uses TRBV7-8 and TRBJ2-7; TRBD2 matches 14 bases. J gave up 2 bases and V 5 bases, and 11 bases lay outside the gene matches. CDR3 length: 18 amino acids. The germline V gene has CDR1 SGHVS and CDR2 FQNEAQ. The full variable domain, its missing parts supplied by reference TRBV7-8 and TRBJ2-7, is GAGVSQSPRYKVAKRGQDVALRCDPISGHVSLFWYQQALGQGPEFLTYFQNEAQLDKSGLPSDRFFAERPEGSVSTLKIQRTQQEDSAVYLCASSHLVTSGRGAYEQYFGPGTRLTVT.

The table lists this clonotype with a few counts. The chain combines TRBV7-2 with TRBJ2-7; 13 bases map to TRBD2. V shed 3 bases, J shed 3 bases, and the junction held 5 bases outside the gene matches. CDR1 is SGHTA, CDR2 FQGNSA, per germline. CDR3 length equals 16 residues. CDR3 bases: TGTGCCAGCAGCTTCACCGGGACTAGCGGGAACTACGAGCAGTACTTC. Translation gives CASSFTGTSGNYEQYF.

This clonotype was detected a few times. The chain links TRBV7-9 to TRBJ1-4; D unresolved. Germline CDR1 SEHNR, CDR2 FQNEAQ (reference sequence). The CDR3 covers 11 residues. V was trimmed by 10 bases and J by 8 bases, leaving 11 bases between them. The CDR3 loop is CATTLGEKLFF. The CDR3, as DNA: TGTGCCACCACGCTGGGCGAAAAACTGTTTTTT.

The rearrangement links TRBV7-6 to TRBJ2-3, with 9 nucleotides matching TRBD2. Germline V gene sequence: CDR1 SGHVS, CDR2 FNYEAQ. V shed 5 bases and J 6 bases; nucleotides not matched to a gene: 9. The length of the CDR3 is 15 residues. In DNA form, the CDR3 reads TGTGCCAGCAGCCTGGGTAGCGGGGGCGCGGATACGCAGTATTTT. Translation: CASSLGSGGADTQYF.

V usage is TRBV15 and J usage is TRBJ2-1; 7 bases agree with TRBD2. Trimming took 5 bases from V and 2 from J; bases not matched to a gene: 9. Germline lookup yields CDR1 LNHNV and CDR2 YYDKDF (reference sequence). CDR3 size: 16 residues. Here the CDR3 DNA reads TGTGCCACCAGCGGGTTACTAGCGATAACCTACAATGAGCAGTTCTTC. It codes for CATSGLLAITYNEQFF.

This clonotype was counted only a few times. This chain uses TRBV12-3 or TRBV12-4 with TRBJ1-2; 8 bases fit TRBD1. The CDR3 extends over 15 amino acids. Trimming cost V 3 bases and J 5 bases; bases outside gene matches: 8. CDR3 DNA sequence: TGTGCCAGCAGTTTGGACAGGGTCTTAGGGTATGGCTACACCTTC. This gives the protein CASSLDRVLGYGYTF.

The chain is built from TRBV20-1 and TRBJ2-1; 8 bases match TRBD2. The J segment lost 3 bases and the V segment lost 0 bases, leaving 4 bases of the junction unmatched. This CDR3 region has 15 residues. CDR1 is DFQATT and CDR2 is SNEGSKA in the germline V gene (reference sequence). The CDR3 reads CSARDLLAVYNEQFF. The CDR3 DNA reads TGCAGTGCTAGAGATCTACTAGCGGTCTACAATGAGCAGTTCTTC.

This chain links TRBV29-1 with TRBJ1-2, with TRBD1 identical over 10 bases. This CDR3 comprises 15 residues. J gave up 5 bases and V 5 bases, and 11 bases lay outside the gene matches. CDR1 SQVTM and CDR2 ANQGSEA come from the germline V gene. CDR3 residues: CSVQSTGGAEYGYTF. The CDR3 nucleotides are TGCAGCGTTCAGTCGACAGGGGGCGCGGAGTATGGCTACACCTTC. The full variable domain, completed using reference TRBV29-1 and TRBJ1-2, is SAVISQKPSRDICQRGTSLTIQCQVDSQVTMMFWYRQQPGQSLTLIATANQGSEATYESGFVIDKFPISRPNLTFSTLTVSNMSPEDSSIYLCSVQSTGGAEYGYTFGSGTRLTVV.

The rearrangement joins TRBV7-2 to TRBJ2-3; 16 bases agree with TRBD2. V shed 3 bases, J shed 8 bases, and the junction held 2 bases outside the gene matches. This CDR3 region has 15 residues. Germline CDR1 and CDR2: SGHTA and FQGNSA. Here the CDR3 reads CASSFGTSGRGTQYF. The CDR3 region has the DNA TGTGCCAGCAGCTTCGGGACTAGCGGGAGGGGTACGCAGTATTTT.

This sequence joins TRBV10-2 and TRBJ2-3; the match to TRBD1 covers 10 bases. Germline V lookup: CDR1 WSHSY, CDR2 SAAADI. This CDR3 contains 17 residues. With V trimmed by 2 bases and J by 4 bases, 9 bases remained unmatched. The chain's CDR3 is CASSEPKVGQGPDTQYF. In nucleotides, the CDR3 is TGCGCCAGCAGTGAGCCAAAGGTGGGACAGGGGCCAGATACGCAGTATTTT.

This chain joins TRBV6-2 or TRBV6-3 and TRBJ1-2, with D uncertain. Germline assignment: CDR1 MNHEY and CDR2 SVGEGT. Deletions cut 6 bases from V and 11 bases from J, with 13 bases between. The CDR3 is 11 amino acids. The CDR3 DNA follows: TGTGCCAGCAGCACCAGAAAAGGATACACCTTC. Residues: CASSTRKGYTF.

This clonotype was counted only a few times. The chain couples TRBV14 to TRBJ1-2; D uncertain. Germline V gene data show CDR1 as SGHDN and CDR2 as FVKESK. V lost 1 base, J lost 0 bases, and 9 bases lay in between. This CDR3 has 15 residues. The CDR3 sequence: CASSQAGWTNYGYTF. Here the CDR3 DNA reads TGTGCCAGCAGCCAAGCGGGATGGACTAACTATGGCTACACCTTC.

This clonotype was seen more than once but under ten times. V usage is TRBV7-2 and J usage is TRBJ2-1; D is unresolved. The germline CDR1 and CDR2 sequences are SGHTA and FQGNSA. Trimming left V 5 bases short and J 7 bases short, with 9 bases between. The CDR3 contains 12 residues. As DNA, the CDR3 is TGTGCCAGCAGCCCAAGCCGGAATGAGCAGTTCTTC. Its translation: CASSPSRNEQFF.

The chain employs TRBV6-2 or TRBV6-3 and TRBJ2-7; no definite D call. CDR1 is MNHEY and CDR2 is SVGEGT in the germline V gene. CDR3 length: 11 residues. The V gene lost 6 bases and the J gene lost 5 bases, with 8 bases spanning the gap. DNA of the CDR3: TGTGCCAGCAGCTTAACGAACGAGCAGTACTTC. As protein: CASSLTNEQYF.

This clonotype came up a few times. CDR3 coding DNA: TGCAGTGCTAGGCCGGTAGCTTCCTACAATGAGCAGTTCTTC. It codes for CSARPVASYNEQFF. The chain has TRBV20-1 and TRBJ2-1; D is undetermined. The germline CDR1 and CDR2 sequences are DFQATT and SNEGSKA (reference sequence). CDR3 length: 14 residues. V was trimmed by 3 bases and J by 1 base, leaving 10 bases between them.

The chain has TRBV7-2 and TRBJ1-5; 10 bases line up with TRBD1. Per germline, CDR1 SGHTA and CDR2 FQGNSA. This CDR3 has 17 amino acids. Trimming removed 6 bases from V and 0 bases from J; junction bases left unmatched: 8. The CDR3: CASSGTGAFSSNQPQHF. Written as DNA, the CDR3 is TGTGCCAGCAGTGGGACAGGGGCATTTTCTAGCAATCAGCCCCAGCATTTT.

The rearrangement uses TRBV12-3 or TRBV12-4 and TRBJ2-2; either TRBD1 or TRBD2 may fit D (5 bases each). Between the trimmed V and J ends, which lost 7 bases and 4 bases, there was a span of 13 bases. The CDR3 sequence is 14 residues long. The CDR3 loop reads CASNLGVGTGELFF. In nucleotides, the CDR3 is TGTGCCAGCAATTTGGGGGTTGGCACCGGGGAGCTGTTTTTT.

The V and J genes are TRBV29-1 and TRBJ1-1; 10 nucleotides match TRBD1. Germline V gene data show CDR1 as SQVTM and CDR2 as ANQGSEA. Losses at the gene ends were 6 bases for V and 6 bases for J; bases not matched to a gene: 7. This CDR3 has 13 residues. The chain's CDR3 is CSVDRGRIPEAFF. The CDR3 DNA is TGCAGCGTAGACAGGGGGCGCATCCCTGAAGCTTTCTTT. The full variable domain, its missing parts supplied by reference TRBV29-1 and TRBJ1-1, is SAVISQKPSRDICQRGTSLTIQCQVDSQVTMMFWYRQQPGQSLTLIATANQGSEATYESGFVIDKFPISRPNLTFSTLTVSNMSPEDSSIYLCSVDRGRIPEAFFGQGTRLTVV.

A few counts support this clonotype. The chain uses TRBV19 and TRBJ2-2; D is uncertain. Trimming cost V 8 bases and J 3 bases, with 7 bases left between them. CDR3 size: 12 residues. Germline CDR1 is LNHDA and CDR2 is SQIVND (reference sequence). In DNA form, the CDR3 reads TGTGCCAGTCTGTGGGACACCGGGGAGCTGTTTTTT. As protein: CASLWDTGELFF.

This clonotype was seen only a few times. The chain employs TRBV7-9 and TRBJ2-3; TRBD1 matches 8 bases. There are 16 residues in the CDR3. J gave up 3 bases and V 3 bases, and 8 bases lay outside the gene matches. Per the germline V gene, CDR1 is SEHNR and CDR2 is FQNEAQ (reference sequence). DNA of the CDR3: TGTGCCAGCAGCTTGGAAACAGGGGGATTTACAGATACGCAGTATTTT. This gives the protein CASSLETGGFTDTQYF.

This clonotype was recorded a few times. CDR3 residues: CASSQERSTDTQYF. The CDR3 region has the DNA TGCGCCAGCAGCCAAGAAAGGAGCACAGATACGCAGTATTTT. This chain links TRBV4-3 with TRBJ2-3, with D hard to call. Trimming removed 0 bases from V and 0 bases from J, with 4 bases in between. Germline CDR1 reads LGHNA; CDR2 reads YSLEER. This CDR3 region has 14 residues.

V gene TRBV2 combines with J gene TRBJ1-5; tentatively, D is TRBD1 (6 bases). The germline V gene encodes CDR1 SNHLY and CDR2 FYNNEI. Trimming stripped 4 bases from V and 6 bases from J, with 13 bases between. This CDR3 is 14 amino acids long. The CDR3 loop is CASSGGQGIQPQHF. DNA of the CDR3: TGTGCCAGCAGTGGGGGGCAGGGGATTCAGCCCCAGCATTTT.

There are a few counts of this clonotype. This rearrangement joins TRBV2 to TRBJ1-1; D is undetermined. Germline V gene data show CDR1 as SNHLY and CDR2 as FYNNEI. The CDR3 loop spans 16 amino acids. V lost 5 bases to trimming and J lost 1 base, with 17 bases between them. The CDR3 coding sequence is TGTGCCAGCAGTAGGGAGGTAGTCTCGGGGAACACTGAAGCTTTCTTT. It yields the protein CASSREVVSGNTEAFF. Combining the CDR3 with reference TRBV2 and TRBJ1-1 gives the whole variable domain EPEVTQTPSHQVTQMGQEVILRCVPISNHLYFYWYRQILGQKVEFLVSFYNNEISEKSEIFDDQFSVERPDGSNFTLKIRSTKLEDSAMYFCASSREVVSGNTEAFFGQGTRLTVV.

This clonotype has a count of ten or more. The V gene is TRBV28, the J gene TRBJ1-2; D ambiguous. Trimming shortened V by 6 bases and J by 3 bases, and 11 bases separated the two germline ends. The germline V gene has CDR1 MDHEN and CDR2 SYDVKM. The CDR3 runs 13 residues. The DNA of the CDR3 is TGTGCCAGCAGCTCTCTTACCGACTATGGCTACACCTTC. Its translation: CASSSLTDYGYTF.

This chain joins TRBV6-2 or TRBV6-3 and TRBJ2-5, with 7 bases fitting TRBD2. The CDR3 length is 17 residues. Germline-derived CDR1 and CDR2 are MNHEY and SVGEGT. J was trimmed by 4 bases and V by 0 bases; bases with no gene match: 11. CDR3 bases: TGTGCCAGCAGTTACTCCATCTTCGCGGGAGAAGTAGAGACCCAGTACTTC. Translating it yields CASSYSIFAGEVETQYF.

This clonotype was seen a few times. This chain joins TRBV7-2 and TRBJ1-1; D not certain. The V and J ends lost 3 bases and 0 bases respectively, with 5 bases between them. CDR1 is SGHTA, CDR2 FQGNSA, per germline. This CDR3 region has 13 residues. CDR3 region: CASSFSMNTEAFF. The CDR3 coding sequence is TGTGCCAGCAGCTTCTCAATGAACACTGAAGCTTTCTTT.

This chain joins TRBV19 and TRBJ1-5, with D perhaps TRBD1 (6 bases). This CDR3 comprises 14 residues. From germline, CDR1 is LNHDA and CDR2 SQIVND (reference sequence). V dropped 3 bases and J dropped 6 bases, with 12 bases sitting between them. CDR3 amino acids: CASSIAGASQPQHF. CDR3 in DNA: TGTGCCAGTAGTATTGCAGGGGCAAGTCAGCCCCAGCATTTT.